These 20 T cell receptor beta chains came from one sample sequenced in a study of shared clonotypes between healthy human individuals. Naive CD8 cells lacked CD45RO and underwent positive selection for CCR7, leaving out terminally differentiated effector memory CD45RA+ cells. Clones were read by immunoSEQ multiplex PCR, and TCRdb kept only the in-frame ones, dropping some. The sample consists of about 2.2 million clones, about 94% of them appearing once. The sequencing sample was made of naive CD8+ T cells from PBMCs. These receptors came from a young man in good health. Some clones in this sample may be carry-over from other donors' samples.

J is TRBJ1-1 and V is TRBV9, with a possible D match to TRBD1 (6 bases). Germline CDR1 reads SGDLS; CDR2 reads YYNGEE. Trimming cost V 0 bases and J 0 bases, with 12 bases left between them. The CDR3 contains 16 residues. DNA for the CDR3: TGTGCCAGCAGCGTAGCTACGACAGGAATGAACACTGAAGCTTTCTTT. It yields the protein CASSVATTGMNTEAFF.

J is TRBJ1-1 and V is TRBV6-5, with a tentative D call TRBD1 (5 bases). This CDR3 comprises 13 residues. Germline V CDR1 and CDR2: MNHEY, SVGAGI. V shed 0 bases and J shed 7 bases, with 9 bases lying between them. The CDR3 sequence is CASSYSEGDEAFF. CDR3 coding DNA: TGTGCCAGCAGTTACTCGGAAGGGGATGAAGCTTTCTTT.

V gene TRBV5-4 combines with J gene TRBJ1-1; D uncertain. The length of the CDR3 is 14 residues. V dropped 2 bases and J dropped 0 bases, with 8 bases sitting between them. Germline assignment: CDR1 SGHNT and CDR2 YYREEE (reference sequence). CDR3 coding DNA: TGTGCCAGCAGCTTACTTGGGCTGAACACTGAAGCTTTCTTT. This sequence encodes CASSLLGLNTEAFF.

The chain recombines TRBV9 with TRBJ1-1; D may be TRBD1 (6 bases). Looked up from germline, CDR1 is SGDLS and CDR2 is YYNGEE. This CDR3 has 16 residues. Trimming cost V 3 bases and J 0 bases, with 15 bases left between them. CDR3 residues: CASSARTDNMNTEAFF. The CDR3 DNA sequence: TGTGCCAGCAGCGCCCGGACAGATAATATGAACACTGAAGCTTTCTTT.

This rearrangement joins TRBV13 to TRBJ2-1, with D tentatively TRBD1 (7 bases). Germline CDR1 is PRHDT and CDR2 is FYEKMQ (reference sequence). The CDR3 is 13 residues long. V lost 5 bases and J 9 bases, leaving 14 bases between the germline ends. This CDR3 reads CASSPDREVEQFF. CDR3 DNA: TGTGCCAGCAGCCCCGACAGGGAGGTTGAGCAGTTCTTC.

The V gene is TRBV7-2, the J gene TRBJ2-2; 10 positions agree with TRBD2. This CDR3 is built from 13 residues. V was pared by 7 bases and J by 10 bases, with 6 bases of the junction left unmatched. The germline gives CDR1 SGHTA, CDR2 FQGNSA. The CDR3 DNA reads TGTGCCAGCAATGAGCTAGCGGGAGTGGAGCTGTTTTTT. Its protein product is CASNELAGVELFF.

The rearrangement joins TRBV29-1 to TRBJ2-7; D unclear. The V gene's germline CDR1 is SQVTM and CDR2 ANQGSEA. The CDR3 loop spans 12 amino acids. V lost 5 bases, J lost 0 bases, and 8 bases lay in between. The CDR3 sequence: CSVRADSYEQYF. The CDR3 nucleotides read TGCAGCGTTAGGGCGGACTCCTACGAGCAGTACTTC.

The rearrangement joins TRBV4-3 to TRBJ2-5, with a tentative D call TRBD1 (5 bases). This CDR3 contains 15 residues. V lost 0 bases and J 5 bases, leaving 13 bases between the germline ends. Germline assignment: CDR1 LGHNA and CDR2 YSLEER. The CDR3 DNA follows: TGCGCCAGCAGCCAAGATCTGGGGCCTCGGGAGACCCAGTACTTC. This sequence encodes CASSQDLGPRETQYF.

This chain joins TRBV27 and TRBJ2-7; 9 nucleotides match TRBD2. This CDR3 has 17 amino acids. The junction had 13 bases not matched to a gene; V was cut back by 5 bases and J by 2 bases. Germline CDR1 and CDR2: MNHEY and SMNVEV (reference sequence). The CDR3 region is CASSRSARLAATYEQYF. The CDR3 DNA reads as TGTGCCAGCAGTCGATCCGCCAGACTAGCGGCTACCTACGAGCAGTACTTC.

The rearrangement links TRBV7-8 to TRBJ2-7, with D possibly matching TRBD2 (5 bases). This CDR3 has 15 residues. CDR1 and CDR2 (germline): SGHVS, FQNEAQ. The ends were cut back, 2 bases at V and 1 base at J, with 12 bases in the middle. CDR3: CASSLTTRLSYEQYF. CDR3 DNA sequence: TGTGCCAGCAGCTTAACAACTAGATTATCCTACGAGCAGTACTTC.

The CDR3 here is CASSQDRDLTGGPDTQYF. CDR3 in DNA: TGCGCCAGCAGCCAAGATCGAGATTTGACAGGGGGCCCAGATACGCAGTATTTT. The rearrangement uses TRBV4-3 and TRBJ2-3; 10 bases fit TRBD1. Germline V gives CDR1 LGHNA, CDR2 YSLEER. The CDR3 is 18 residues long. The V gene end was trimmed by 0 bases and the J gene end by 4 bases; junction bases not matched to a gene: 10.

In this sample, this clone turned up many times. This sample includes further DNA sequences coding for the same CDR3. V usage is TRBV27 and J usage is TRBJ2-7; D is perhaps TRBD1 (6 bases). Germline CDR1 is MNHEY and CDR2 is SMNVEV (reference sequence). CDR3 length equals 13 residues. Trimming cost V 2 bases and J 1 base, with 6 bases left between them. The CDR3 sequence is CASSLGQSYEQYF. CDR3 sequence (DNA): TGTGCCAGCAGTTTAGGACAGTCCTACGAGCAGTACTTC.

Concerning this clone itself: Other DNA sequences of this sample code for an identical CDR3. The chain uses TRBV27 and TRBJ1-5; D gene ambiguous. Deletions cut 2 bases from V and 2 bases from J, with 7 bases between. Per the germline V gene, CDR1 is MNHEY and CDR2 is SMNVEV (reference sequence). The CDR3 spans 14 residues. The CDR3 reads CASSLRSGNQPQHF. The DNA for the CDR3 is TGTGCCAGCAGTTTACGCTCAGGCAATCAGCCCCAGCATTTT.

The chain is built from TRBV5-1 and TRBJ2-5; the match to TRBD1 covers 9 bases. Per germline, CDR1 SGHRS and CDR2 YFSETQ. J lost 2 bases, V lost 4 bases, and 6 bases had no gene match. The CDR3 extends over 15 amino acids. CDR3 sequence (DNA): TGCGCCAGCAGCGAGGGACAGGGCCTACAAGAGACCCAGTACTTC. This translates into CASSEGQGLQETQYF.

The V call is TRBV4-3, the J call TRBJ2-3, with 7 nucleotides matching TRBD2. This CDR3 has 17 amino acids. J was trimmed by 2 bases and V by 1 base; bases with no gene match: 9. The V gene's germline CDR1 is LGHNA and CDR2 YSLEER. The CDR3 is CASSQGGLAENTDTQYF. The CDR3 DNA is TGCGCCAGCAGCCAAGGTGGGCTAGCGGAGAACACAGATACGCAGTATTTT.

The DNA for the CDR3 is TGCGCCAGCAGCCAAGCTGAAGAGCTAGCGGGAGCCGACGGGGAGCTGTTTTTT. Protein product: CASSQAEELAGADGELFF. This sequence joins TRBV4-3 and TRBJ2-2; 10 nucleotides line up with TRBD2. V lost 1 base, J lost 7 bases, and 12 bases stayed unmatched. From germline, CDR1 is LGHNA and CDR2 YSLEER. The CDR3 totals 18 residues.

On this clone itself: This sample includes further DNA sequences coding for the same CDR3. The chain uses TRBV9 and TRBJ1-5; possibly TRBD1 for D (6 bases). Germline assignment: CDR1 SGDLS and CDR2 YYNGEE. The CDR3 has 15 amino acids. V lost 3 bases and J lost 3, with 13 bases in between. CDR3 loop: CASSASDRPNQPQHF. CDR3 in DNA: TGTGCCAGCAGCGCTAGCGACAGGCCCAATCAGCCCCAGCATTTT.

CDR3 sequence reads: CASSQRQGSDEQYF. The CDR3 DNA follows: TGTGCCAGCAGTCAGCGACAGGGATCCGACGAGCAGTACTTC. This rearrangement joins TRBV27 to TRBJ2-5; 7 nucleotides agree with TRBD1. The DNA end is more similar to TRBJ2-7, so the J call may be wrong. Germline values: CDR1 MNHEY, CDR2 SMNVEV (reference sequence). The CDR3 is 14 amino acids.

Remarks on this clone: The sample holds other DNA sequences that translate to the same CDR3. This chain uses TRBV7-9 with TRBJ2-7; TRBD2 matches 8 bases. Trimming took 5 bases from V and 6 from J; bases not matched to a gene: 3. Germline CDR1 and CDR2: SEHNR and FQNEAQ (reference sequence). The CDR3 extends over 12 amino acids. CDR3 in amino acids: CASSPGGSEQYF. In DNA form, the CDR3 reads TGTGCCAGCAGCCCGGGGGGGAGCGAGCAGTACTTC.

The rearrangement uses TRBV6-6 and TRBJ2-7, with D tentatively TRBD1 or TRBD2 (6 bases each). CDR3 length: 14 residues. The germline V gene has CDR1 MNHNY and CDR2 SVGAGI (reference sequence). Trimming stripped 5 bases from V and 3 bases from J, with 14 bases between. The CDR3 is CASSPVEGVYEQYF. Written as DNA, the CDR3 is TGTGCCAGCAGTCCCGTGGAGGGGGTCTACGAGCAGTACTTC.